This T cell receptor (beta chain) is from a study of regulatory T cells in long-lasting Graves disease. About the research overall: Graves' patients (newly diagnosed) had been on antithyroid drugs under 3 months.

From germline, CDR1 is SNHLY and CDR2 FYNNEI. The CDR3 is made up of 16 amino acids. V lost 5 bases, J lost 0 bases, and 14 bases lay in between. Arm-PCR of CDR3 regions and iRepertoire HTBI primers were used to build TCR beta libraries. In TCRdb, the multiplex PCR reads were re-called with MiXCR into one record per CDR3 protein. The sample lists about 530,000 distinct CDR3 sequences; about 16% were seen once. Time point of the sample: newly diagnosed GD, antithyroid drugs for less than 3 months. The TCR library was prepared using RNA isolated from PBMCs. This sample also belongs to another study, concerning T cells in Graves' hyperthyroidism and ophthalmopathy.

The starting material was peripheral blood mononuclear cells (PBMCs), obtained at new diagnosis, from a patient treated with antithyroid drugs. The clonotype comes from a middle-aged woman with Graves disease. The chain employs TRBV2 and TRBJ2-1, with D possibly TRBD1 on 5 matching bases. The CDR3 DNA sequence: TGTGCCAGCAGTTTAACAGGAGCGAGCTCCTACAATGAGCAGTTCTTC. Protein: CASSLTGASSYNEQFF.